The sequence of this T cell receptor beta chain was determined in a study of blood T cell repertoires in COVID-19. The CDR3 length is 18 residues. After removal of 2 bases from V and 4 bases from J, the junction contained 16 bases not matched to a gene. Germline V CDR1 and CDR2: KGHSH, LQKENI. Some clones are missing from TCRdb's copy, which holds only in-frame ones; the method was immunoSEQ multiplex PCR. Here the sample spans some 96,000 clones, about nine tenths being singletons. This clone was seen a few times. This sequence was found in a man in his sixties with acute or convalescent COVID-19. This rearrangement joins TRBV18 to TRBJ1-2; 7 bases align to TRBD1. Sequencing was carried out using peripheral blood. This CDR3 reads CASSPVQGQRGGSYGYTF. The CDR3 coding sequence is TGTGCCAGCTCACCAGTCCAGGGACAGAGAGGGGGTTCCTATGGCTACACCTTC.